This TCR beta chain comes out of a study of radiotherapy plus CTLA-4 blockade in lung cancer. Study-level points and caveats: Radiotherapy with ipilimumab was followed by blood expansion of tumor-derived clones.

This clone has a single count. Its antigen is currently unknown. The assay was immunoSEQ multiplex PCR, and TCRdb's table has in-frame clones only and misses some. The profile shows about 62,000 clones, 65% to 85% of them singletons. V dropped 9 bases and J dropped 0 bases, with 16 bases sitting between them. Germline lookup yields CDR1 SNHLY and CDR2 FYNNEI. CDR3 length: 15 amino acids. The study treated chemo-refractory metastatic non-small-cell lung cancer patients with focal radiation plus ipilimumab CTLA-4 blockade. The receptor was isolated from a human donor with non-small cell lung cancer who had a complete response to radiotherapy plus ipilimumab. This chain uses TRBV2 with TRBJ2-3; perhaps TRBD1 as D (5 bases). The source material was peripheral blood, sampled from a patient treated with radiotherapy plus ipilimumab. The CDR3 DNA reads TGTGCCAGTAGGTTGGGGCAGGTCAGCACAGATACGCAGTATTTT. Translating gives CASRLGQVSTDTQYF.